The clone carrying this T cell receptor (beta chain) occurred a few times. Antigen specificity is unknown. This sample is part of a study of T-cell memory formation after mild COVID-19. Study background: Each donor largely had its own TCR clusters. Whole-study results and caveats: For contracting clones, CD4+ ones sat mainly in CM and EM, CD8+ in EMRA. Several responding clones turned up in pre-infection memory, indicating that cross-reactive memory may have taken part.

TCRdb processed the 5' RACE reads anew with MiXCR; each CDR3 protein has one entry. The table has 500,000 to 550,000 distinct CDR3 sequences, over 20% seen once. V shed 1 base and J shed 1 base, with 13 bases lying between them. CDR3 length: 16 amino acids. Germline V gene sequence: CDR1 LGHNA, CDR2 YSLEER. This chain uses TRBV4-3 with TRBJ1-1; D is perhaps TRBD1 (5 bases). The TCR comes from an adult woman who had mild COVID-19 (a few samples of this study predate the infection). Cell type and time point are not known. The sequencing sample was made of PBMCs or a T cell subset sorted from them (not recorded which). The CDR3 reads CASSQGGRARNTEAFF. The CDR3 nucleotides read TGCGCCAGCAGCCAAGGGGGGAGAGCTAGGAACACTGAAGCTTTCTTT.